The TCR beta chain under discussion was sequenced for a study of CD8 T cells in ankylosing spondylitis. Findings of the study overall: Ankylosing spondylitis blood appeared to carry a characteristic TCR beta motif of roughly 8 highly homologous variants.

For this clonotype: As yet, its antigen is unknown.

The V gene lost 0 bases and the J gene lost 3 bases, with 15 bases spanning the gap. The CDR3 contains 16 residues. CDR1 is MGHRA and CDR2 is YSYEKL in the germline V gene. Using its own MiXCR run on the 5' RACE reads, TCRdb lists one record per CDR3 protein. The sample shows over 400,000 distinct CDR3 sequences, roughly 26% of them seen only once. This clonotype was sampled from a male donor with ankylosing spondylitis. The chain couples TRBV4-1 to TRBJ2-7, with D possibly matching TRBD2 (5 bases). The specimen sequenced was blood, either unsorted or a sorted T cell fraction (not recorded which). CDR3 loop: CASSQDPTPRDYEQYF. CDR3 coding DNA: TGCGCCAGCAGCCAAGATCCGACCCCCCGGGACTACGAGCAGTACTTC.